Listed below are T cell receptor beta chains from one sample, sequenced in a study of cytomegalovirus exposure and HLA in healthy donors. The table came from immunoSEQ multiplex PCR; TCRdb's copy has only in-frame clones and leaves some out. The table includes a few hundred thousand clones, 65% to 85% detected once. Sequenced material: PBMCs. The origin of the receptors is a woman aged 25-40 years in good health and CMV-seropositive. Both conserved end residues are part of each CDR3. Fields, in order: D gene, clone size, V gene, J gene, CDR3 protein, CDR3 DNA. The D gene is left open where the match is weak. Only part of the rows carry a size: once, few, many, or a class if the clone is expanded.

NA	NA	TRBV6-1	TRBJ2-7	CASSDYEQYF	TGTGCCAGCAGCGACTACGAGCAGTACTTC
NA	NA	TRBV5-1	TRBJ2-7	CASSLETERYEQYF	TGCGCCAGCAGCTTGGAGACAGAGAGATACGAGCAGTACTTC
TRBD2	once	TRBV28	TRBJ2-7	CASSLSSGAYEQYF	TGTGCCAGCAGTTTGTCTAGCGGGGCTTACGAGCAGTACTTC
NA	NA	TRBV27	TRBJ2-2	CASSALDGRAGELFF	TGTGCCAGCAGCGCCCTAGATGGTCGTGCCGGGGAGCTGTTTTTT
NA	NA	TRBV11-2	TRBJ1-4	CASSLVGGSEKLFF	TGTGCCAGCAGCTTAGTTGGGGGAAGCGAAAAACTGTTTTTT
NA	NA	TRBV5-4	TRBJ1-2	CASGEPGRRANYGYTF	TGTGCCAGCGGAGAACCGGGACGGCGAGCTAACTATGGCTACACCTTC
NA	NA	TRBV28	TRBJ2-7	CASSSPGSGAYEQYF	TGTGCCAGCAGTTCCCCCGGCTCCGGGGCGTACGAGCAGTACTTC
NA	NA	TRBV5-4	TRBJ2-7	CASSFVWGEQYF	TGTGCCAGCAGCTTCGTGTGGGGCGAGCAGTACTTC
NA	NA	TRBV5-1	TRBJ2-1	CASSRPLKTNEQFF	TGCGCCAGCTCCAGGCCTCTGAAGACCAATGAGCAGTTCTTC
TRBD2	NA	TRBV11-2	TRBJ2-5	CASSPRPGTSGPYGTQYF	TGTGCCAGCAGCCCGCGTCCCGGGACTAGCGGGCCGTATGGGACCCAGTACTTC
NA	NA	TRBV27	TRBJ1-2	CASSPKTHWGYTF	TGTGCCAGCAGTCCGAAGACCCATTGGGGCTACACCTTC
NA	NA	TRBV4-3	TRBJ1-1	CASSLTFPGTNTEAFF	TGCGCCAGCAGCCTAACCTTCCCCGGGACGAACACTGAAGCTTTCTTT
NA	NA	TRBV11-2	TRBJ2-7	CASSLKMIYEQYF	TGTGCCAGCAGCTTAAAGATGATCTACGAGCAGTACTTC
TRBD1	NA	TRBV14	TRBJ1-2	CASSRGQASNYGYTF	TGTGCCAGCAGCCGGGGACAGGCCTCTAACTATGGCTACACCTTC
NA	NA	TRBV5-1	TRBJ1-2	CASSLEMGARGYTF	TGCGCCAGCAGCTTGGAAATGGGGGCGCGAGGCTACACCTTC
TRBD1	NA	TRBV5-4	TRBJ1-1	CASSLGTDPPRTFF	TGTGCCAGCAGCTTAGGGACAGACCCACCCCGAACTTTCTTT